This T cell receptor beta chain was observed in a study of identical twins. TCRdb redid the calling of the 5' RACE reads with MiXCR, one entry per CDR3 protein. The table shows around 530,000 distinct CDR3 sequences, with about 15% occurring only once. The CDR3 is 16 amino acids. Trimming stripped 4 bases from V and 3 bases from J, with 18 bases between. Looked up from germline, CDR1 is SGHNT and CDR2 is YENEEA. A further study also used this sample, focusing on yellow fever vaccine responses in identical twins. That source notes: Reports say the vaccine T cell response in twins looked partly convergent and partly personalized.

Sequencing was performed on CD4+ T cells sorted from blood. The clonotype comes from a woman aged 18-29 years in good health. V is TRBV11-3 and J is TRBJ2-5, with TRBD1 as a possible D gene (5 bases). CDR3 residues: CASSWGISPGEETQYF. The CDR3 DNA reads as TGTGCCAGCAGCTGGGGCATCTCTCCCGGAGAAGAGACCCAGTACTTC.